One sample yielded the 31 T cell receptor beta chains listed below, sequenced in a study of T cell responses to AZD1222 COVID-19 vaccine. Data came from immunoSEQ multiplex PCR; TCRdb stores just in-frame clones and leaves some out. The sample has approximately 120,000 clones, 88% seen once. This specimen was peripheral blood, taken on day 0 of MenACWY control vaccination. These receptors all stem from an adult in good health.

On this clone: The germline gene is not matched at one end of the junction; a read error may be the cause. The chain couples TRBV3-1 (or the pseudogene TRBV3-2) to TRBJ1-1; D might be TRBD1 (5 bases). The CDR3 runs to 14 residues. CDR1 and CDR2 (germline): LGHDT, YNNKEL (reference sequence). The CDR3 region is CASSQWGTDTEAFF. DNA for the CDR3: TGTGCCAGCAGCCAGTGGGGGACCGACACAGAAGCTTTCTTT.

There are a few counts of this clone. The chain links TRBV9 to TRBJ2-1; 12 nucleotides agree with TRBD2. This CDR3 has 16 residues. In germline, CDR1 is SGDLS, CDR2 YYNGEE. V lost 0 bases to trimming and J lost 10 bases; unmatched junction nucleotides: 8. The CDR3: CASSVATGLAGLEQFF. CDR3 DNA: TGTGCCAGCAGCGTAGCTACGGGACTAGCGGGTTTAGAGCAGTTCTTC.

This clone was seen a handful of times. This chain links TRBV20-1 with TRBJ1-6; maybe TRBD1 (6 bases). Germline CDR1 and CDR2: DFQATT and SNEGSKA (reference sequence). The CDR3 runs to 11 residues. The CDR3, as DNA: TGCAGCCAGGGGAGTGGTTCACCCCTCCACTTT. Translating gives CSQGSGSPLHF.

The chain employs TRBV6-2 or TRBV6-3 and TRBJ1-2; D gene unclear. This CDR3 contains 13 residues. The V end was cut by 2 bases, the J end by 7 bases, with 11 bases between. Germline V gene sequence: CDR1 MNHEY, CDR2 SVGEGT. This chain's CDR3 is CASSYVGDRGYTF. The CDR3 DNA is TGTGCCAGCAGTTACGTTGGGGATCGTGGCTACACCTTC.

A single count supports this clone. The chain has TRBV9 and TRBJ2-7; 8 nucleotides line up with TRBD1. CDR1 is SGDLS and CDR2 is YYNGEE in the germline V gene. V lost 0 bases and J lost 2; bases outside the gene matches: 7. The CDR3 is 16 residues long. The CDR3 reads CASSVAGQASPYEQYF. The CDR3 DNA is TGTGCCAGCAGCGTAGCGGGACAGGCGTCGCCCTACGAGCAGTACTTC.

This chain uses TRBV6-5 with TRBJ1-2; perhaps TRBD1 as D (6 bases). V was pared by 6 bases and J by 4 bases, with 15 bases between. The CDR3 extends over 14 amino acids. The V gene's germline CDR1 is MNHEY and CDR2 SVGAGI. As DNA, the CDR3 is TGTGCCAGCAGACGCGGCAGGGGTGTCTATGGCTACACCTTC. Its translation is CASRRGRGVYGYTF.

Comment on this clone: This specimen includes other DNA sequences encoding the same CDR3. The gene calls are TRBV12-3 or TRBV12-4 and TRBJ2-7; weak D call: TRBD2 (5 bases). The CDR3 has 11 residues. Between the trimmed V and J ends, which lost 3 bases and 7 bases, there was a span of 7 bases. In DNA form, the CDR3 reads TGTGCCAGCAGTTTCGGCGGGGAGCAGTACTTC. Translation gives CASSFGGEQYF.

The J gene is TRBJ2-4, the V gene TRBV19; no clear D gene. Germline V gives CDR1 LNHDA, CDR2 SQIVND (reference sequence). The ends were cut back, 3 bases at V and 0 bases at J, with 9 bases in the middle. The CDR3 consists of 15 residues. CDR3 loop: CASSMVPLAKNIQYF. In nucleotides, the CDR3 is TGTGCCAGTAGTATGGTTCCTTTAGCCAAAAACATTCAGTACTTC. Filled out from reference TRBV19 and TRBJ2-4, the complete variable domain reads DGGITQSPKYLFRKEGQNVTLSCEQNLNHDAMYWYRQDPGQGLRLIYYSQIVNDFQKGDIAEGYSVSREKKESFPLTVTSAQKNPTAFYLCASSMVPLAKNIQYFGAGTRLSVL.

The DNA of the CDR3 is TGCGCCAGCAGCACCCAACAGGGTAGCACAGATACGCAGTATTTT. This sequence encodes CASSTQQGSTDTQYF. The chain is built from TRBV4-3 and TRBJ2-3; D is perhaps TRBD1 (6 bases). This CDR3 is 15 amino acids long. Germline assignment: CDR1 LGHNA and CDR2 YSLEER. The V end was cut by 5 bases, the J end by 0 bases, with 12 bases between.

This clone was seen a single time. Written as DNA, the CDR3 is TGTGCCAGCAGTGAAGCGACAGGGTCCCTCTATGGCTACACCTTC. Amino acid sequence: CASSEATGSLYGYTF. The chain combines TRBV6-1 with TRBJ1-2, with 7 bases fitting TRBD1. The CDR3 contains 15 residues. Germline trimming cut 0 bases from V and 4 bases from J; bases unmatched to any gene: 5. Looked up from germline, CDR1 is MNHNS and CDR2 is SASEGT.

The chain combines TRBV3-1 (or the pseudogene TRBV3-2) with TRBJ1-2; TRBD1 is a possible D gene (5 bases). Germline V CDR1 and CDR2: LGHDT, YNNKEL (reference sequence). The V gene lost 4 bases and the J gene lost 8 bases, with 11 bases spanning the gap. CDR3 length equals 12 residues. The CDR3 coding sequence is TGTGCCAGCAGCCTTCGGGACGGAGGCTACACCTTC. Its translation: CASSLRDGGYTF.

V gene TRBV28 combines with J gene TRBJ1-2, with a possible D match to TRBD1 (6 bases). Trimming stripped 3 bases from V and 3 bases from J, with 11 bases between. Germline V gene data show CDR1 as MDHEN and CDR2 as SYDVKM. This CDR3 spans 14 amino acids. CDR3 in amino acids: CASSLGGQDYGYTF. The CDR3 nucleotides read TGTGCCAGCAGTTTGGGGGGGCAGGACTATGGCTACACCTTC.

The chain recombines TRBV30 with TRBJ2-7; TRBD1 or TRBD2 may be the D gene (5 bases each). Between the trimmed V and J ends, which lost 2 bases and 3 bases, there was a span of 23 bases. Germline V gene sequence: CDR1 GTSNPN, CDR2 SVGIG (reference sequence). The CDR3 is made up of 17 amino acids. The CDR3 DNA follows: TGTGCCTGGAGTCTTATTCTTGCGCAGGGAGATTACTACGAGCAGTACTTC. It encodes CAWSLILAQGDYYEQYF.

The chain carries TRBV21-1 and TRBJ1-1. TRBV21-1 is shown as a pseudogene. This CDR3 contains 15 residues. The CDR3 protein is CASSNPGPGNTEAFF. The CDR3 nucleotides read TGTGCCAGCAGCAATCCAGGACCAGGGAACACTGAAGCTTTCTTT.

The chain links TRBV5-1 to TRBJ2-1, with TRBD2 matching over 13 bases. J was trimmed by 7 bases and V by 4 bases; bases with no gene match: 5. This CDR3 comprises 15 residues. Germline-derived CDR1 and CDR2 are SGHRS and YFSETQ. CDR3 coding DNA: TGCGCCAGCAGCGCGACTAGCGGGAGGATTAATGAGCAGTTCTTC. Translated: CASSATSGRINEQFF.

The V gene is TRBV7-9, the J gene TRBJ1-2; unclear D gene. The CDR3 contains 13 residues. Per the germline V gene, CDR1 is SEHNR and CDR2 is FQNEAQ (reference sequence). Trimming removed 1 base at V and 7 bases at J, with 10 bases between. The CDR3: CASSLGGLGGYTF. CDR3 bases: TGTGCCAGCAGCTTAGGGGGATTAGGTGGCTACACCTTC.

The rearrangement links TRBV6-5 to TRBJ2-7; D is unclear. The germline V and J ends were trimmed by 0 bases and 8 bases, with 17 bases remaining between them. This CDR3 is 15 amino acids long. CDR1 is MNHEY, CDR2 SVGAGI, per germline. The CDR3 region has the DNA TGTGCCAGCAGTTACTCGACCACCAACCCCTTTCAGCAGTACTTC. Its protein product is CASSYSTTNPFQQYF.

The chain has TRBV4-3 and TRBJ1-2, with 7 positions matching TRBD1. Germline CDR1 is LGHNA and CDR2 is YSLEER. The CDR3 runs to 21 residues. V shed 0 bases, J shed 1 base, and the junction held 20 bases outside the gene matches. The CDR3: CASSQEGVGEGAAGGNYGYTF. Written as DNA, the CDR3 is TGCGCCAGCAGCCAAGAGGGAGTTGGGGAGGGGGCGGCAGGCGGTAACTATGGCTACACCTTC.

V and J are TRBV5-1 and TRBJ2-1; the match to TRBD2 covers 9 bases. V shed 4 bases and J 8 bases; nucleotides not matched to a gene: 10. There are 15 residues in the CDR3. CDR1 and CDR2 from the germline V gene are SGHRS and YFSETQ. The chain's CDR3 is CASSPASGNTYEQFF. The CDR3 DNA sequence: TGCGCCAGCAGCCCAGCTAGCGGGAACACCTATGAGCAGTTCTTC. The variable domain in full, with the rest retrieved from reference TRBV5-1 and TRBJ2-1, is KAGVTQTPRYLIKTRGQQVTLSCSPISGHRSVSWYQQTPGQGLQFLFEYFSETQRNKGNFPGRFSGRQFSNSRSEMNVSTLELGDSALYLCASSPASGNTYEQFFGPGTRLTVL.

The V and J genes are TRBV7-9 and TRBJ2-5, with 7 bases that match TRBD1. The CDR3 runs 14 residues. Germline trimming cut 4 bases from V and 5 bases from J; bases unmatched to any gene: 7. Germline CDR1 SEHNR, CDR2 FQNEAQ (reference sequence). The CDR3 DNA reads as TGTGCCAGCAGCTCGGAGACAGGGTCGGAGACCCAGTACTTC. This translates into CASSSETGSETQYF.

A single count supports this clone. This chain uses TRBV9 with TRBJ2-3, with no clear D. The CDR3 spans 13 residues. Trimming removed 1 base from V and 3 bases from J, with 6 bases in between. CDR1 is SGDLS, CDR2 YYNGEE, per germline. Here the CDR3 DNA reads TGTGCCAGCAGCGTATTCTATACAGATACGCAGTATTTT. Amino acid sequence: CASSVFYTDTQYF. The full variable domain, completed using reference TRBV9 and TRBJ2-3, is DSGVTQTPKHLITATGQRVTLRCSPRSGDLSVYWYQQSLDQGLQFLIQYYNGEERAKGNILERFSAQQFPDLHSELNLSSLELGDSALYFCASSVFYTDTQYFGPGTRLTVL.

The genes are TRBV30 and TRBJ1-1; D ambiguous. The germline V and J ends were trimmed by 2 bases and 4 bases, with 20 bases remaining between them. The length of the CDR3 is 16 residues. The V gene's germline CDR1 is GTSNPN and CDR2 SVGIG (reference sequence). The CDR3 here is CAWSPRGRFSGTEAFF. The CDR3 bases are TGTGCCTGGAGTCCCCGGGGTCGGTTTTCGGGCACTGAAGCTTTCTTT.

The chain uses TRBV30 and TRBJ1-5; D possibly corresponds to TRBD1 (5 bases). The length of the CDR3 is 14 residues. Trimming removed 3 bases from V and 5 bases from J, with 14 bases in between. From germline, CDR1 is GTSNPN and CDR2 SVGIG (reference sequence). CDR3 in amino acids: CAWSQGSVDQPQHF. In DNA form, the CDR3 reads TGTGCCTGGAGCCAGGGTTCCGTAGATCAGCCCCAGCATTTT.

The chain carries TRBV19 and TRBJ2-7; 8 positions match TRBD1. Germline trimming cut 5 bases from V and 3 bases from J; bases unmatched to any gene: 6. Germline-derived CDR1 and CDR2 are LNHDA and SQIVND (reference sequence). This CDR3 contains 14 residues. The CDR3 nucleotides read TGTGCCAGTAGTCCGCGGACAGGGAACTACGAGCAGTACTTC. This sequence encodes CASSPRTGNYEQYF.

This chain uses TRBV7-9 with TRBJ1-4; D not resolved. Trimming removed 5 bases at V and 4 bases at J, with 11 bases between. The CDR3 is 14 residues long. CDR1 is SEHNR, CDR2 FQNEAQ, per germline (reference sequence). CDR3 amino acids: CASSDLRSNEKLFF. CDR3 bases: TGTGCCAGCAGCGACCTTAGGAGTAATGAAAAACTGTTTTTT. The full variable domain, its missing parts supplied by reference TRBV7-9 and TRBJ1-4, is DTGVSQNPRHKITKRGQNVTFRCDPISEHNRLYWYRQTLGQGPEFLTYFQNEAQLEKSRLLSDRFSAERPKGSFSTLEIQRTEQGDSAMYLCASSDLRSNEKLFFGSGTQLSVL.

The CDR3 reads CASSYGGDTEAFF. The CDR3 bases are TGTGCCAGCAGTTATGGGGGAGACACTGAAGCTTTCTTT. The chain has TRBV6-6 and TRBJ1-1; D is perhaps TRBD1 (5 bases). Germline CDR1 and CDR2: MNHNY and SVGAGI (reference sequence). This CDR3 region has 13 residues. Trimming removed 3 bases at V and 3 bases at J, with 8 bases between.

Of note for this clone: Other DNA sequences in the same sample also yield this CDR3. V usage is TRBV27 and J usage is TRBJ1-1, with D possibly TRBD1 on 6 matching bases. CDR1 and CDR2 (germline): MNHEY, SMNVEV (reference sequence). V lost 6 bases and J lost 1, with 9 bases in between. The CDR3 loop spans 13 amino acids. In nucleotides, the CDR3 is TGTGCCAGCAGGAGGGGGGGGAACACTGAAGCTTTCTTT. This sequence encodes CASRRGGNTEAFF.

This clone was picked up one time. The chain recombines TRBV5-5 with TRBJ2-1, with D possibly matching TRBD2 (6 bases). The CDR3 runs to 15 residues. Germline values: CDR1 SGHKS, CDR2 YYEKEE (reference sequence). Trimming removed 4 bases from V and 5 bases from J, with 16 bases in between. Here the CDR3 reads CASSPWERAHNEQFF. The CDR3 DNA reads TGTGCCAGCAGCCCGTGGGAGCGGGCGCACAATGAGCAGTTCTTC.

The chain has TRBV9 and TRBJ1-1, with TRBD1 identical over 10 bases. This CDR3 spans 16 amino acids. In germline, CDR1 is SGDLS, CDR2 YYNGEE. V was pared by 0 bases and J by 3 bases, with 5 bases of the junction left unmatched. CDR3 region: CASSVGLDRGDTEAFF. The CDR3 nucleotides are TGTGCCAGCAGCGTAGGACTGGACAGGGGGGACACTGAAGCTTTCTTT.

This chain connects TRBV30 to TRBJ2-5; a possible D gene is TRBD2 (6 bases). The germline CDR1 and CDR2 sequences are GTSNPN and SVGIG (reference sequence). The CDR3 spans 13 residues. With 7 bases removed from V and 7 bases from J, the gap between germline ends came to 19 bases. As DNA, the CDR3 is TGTGCCTTAGCAGTACAACTAGCTTGGACCCAGTACTTC. Translation gives CALAVQLAWTQYF.

This chain joins TRBV6-2 or TRBV6-3 and TRBJ2-2, with 7 nucleotides matching TRBD2. Germline CDR1 and CDR2: MNHEY and SVGEGT. There are 15 residues in the CDR3. V was pared by 2 bases and J by 0 bases, with 0 bases of the junction left unmatched. In DNA, the CDR3 is TGTGCCAGCAGTTACGGGACTACGAACACCGGGGAGCTGTTTTTT. Residues: CASSYGTTNTGELFF.